This T cell receptor beta chain comes out of a study of CD8+CD57+ T cells in acquired aplastic anemia. For the study at large: The mean DNA yield obtained from sorted CD4+ and CD8+ cells came to approximately 3.2 ug. Study-wide results and caveats: In CD8+ cells, Simpson's diversity showed no significant difference between patients and controls. It was found that fewer than 35 CD8+ CDR3 sequences were shared between patients and controls.

This clonotype was observed at least ten times. Its antigen is still unknown. Flow cytometry had shown expanded CD8+CD57+ cells in the patients chosen for sequencing. Deletions cut 2 bases from V and 8 bases from J, with 10 bases between. This CDR3 has 13 residues. CDR1 is SGHTA and CDR2 is FQGNSA in the germline V gene. Genomic DNA served as template for TCR beta VDJ and CDR3 profiling. TCRdb ran MiXCR on the reads and lists one entry per CDR3 protein. Counted here are 150,000 to 200,000 distinct CDR3 sequences, roughly 50% occurring once; the ten biggest clones make up under 40%. The chain is built from TRBV7-2 and TRBJ1-5; a possible D gene is TRBD1 (6 bases). Sequencing was carried out using sorted CD4+, CD8+, or CD8+CD57+ T cells (not recorded which) from PBMCs. This clonotype was sampled from a human donor with aplastic anemia. CDR3 nucleotide sequence: TGTGCCAGCAGCTTAACAGGGTCGGAGCCCCAGCATTTT. It translates to CASSLTGSEPQHF.